This entry is about one T cell receptor (beta chain). TCRdb keeps only in-frame clones here, not all; method: immunoSEQ multiplex PCR. This table holds 200,000 to 300,000 clones, 70% to 85% found once. The length of the CDR3 is 16 residues. The germline V gene encodes CDR1 SEHNR and CDR2 FQNEAQ (reference sequence). V gave up 1 base and J gave up 6 bases; unmatched junction bases: 10. The sample comes from a study of blood T cell repertoires in COVID-19. The TCR sequence derives from a man between 35 and 55 years old who had recovered from COVID-19. The gene calls are TRBV7-9 and TRBJ2-3, with TRBD1 identical over 7 bases. The sample was peripheral blood. This chain's CDR3 is CASSLGAGGASDTQYF. The CDR3 region has the DNA TGTGCCAGCAGCTTAGGGGCAGGGGGAGCATCTGATACGCAGTATTTT. Variable domain in full (rest from reference TRBV7-9 and TRBJ2-3): DTGVSQNPRHKITKRGQNVTFRCDPISEHNRLYWYRQTLGQGPEFLTYFQNEAQLEKSRLLSDRFSAERPKGSFSTLEIQRTEQGDSAMYLCASSLGAGGASDTQYFGPGTRLTVL.